These 29 T cell receptor beta chains were sequenced from one sample in a study of T cell changes during pregnancy in multiple sclerosis. Sequencing was performed with immunoSEQ multiplex PCR; in TCRdb, only in-frame clones are kept and a portion is missing. The profile covers tens of thousands of clones, with 70% to 90% appearing a single time and approximately 7.6% taken by the ten largest. Here the sequenced sample was CD8+ T cells from peripheral blood mononuclear cells, taken before pregnancy. These receptors were obtained from a female donor with multiple sclerosis, enrolled in a pregnancy study.

This chain joins TRBV7-9 and TRBJ1-2; 8 positions agree with TRBD1. Germline V gives CDR1 SEHNR, CDR2 FQNEAQ (reference sequence). This CDR3 comprises 14 residues. The V and J ends lost 3 bases and 4 bases, in that order; junction bases with no gene match: 4. The CDR3 DNA sequence: TGTGCCAGCAGCTTGGCAGGGGGCACCTATGGCTACACCTTC. Translation: CASSLAGGTYGYTF.

This clone was counted a few times. V usage is TRBV27 and J usage is TRBJ1-1, with D possibly TRBD1 on 5 matching bases. CDR1 is MNHEY and CDR2 is SMNVEV in the germline V gene (reference sequence). V was pared by 6 bases and J by 8 bases, with 13 bases between. This CDR3 has 12 residues. The CDR3 region is CASSALDSEAFF. The CDR3 DNA sequence: TGTGCCAGCAGCGCACTCGACAGCGAAGCTTTCTTT.

This rearrangement joins TRBV27 to TRBJ2-7, with 8 nucleotides matching TRBD1. The CDR3 is made up of 11 amino acids. Germline loops: CDR1 MNHEY, CDR2 SMNVEV (reference sequence). The V gene end was trimmed by 8 bases and the J gene end by 6 bases; junction bases not matched to a gene: 3. CDR3 loop: CASGTGGEQYF. The DNA for the CDR3 is TGTGCCAGCGGGACAGGCGGCGAGCAGTACTTC.

The rearrangement links TRBV5-1 to TRBJ2-1; 9 bases fit TRBD1. There are 16 residues in the CDR3. Germline CDR1 and CDR2: SGHRS and YFSETQ. V gave up 4 bases and J gave up 2 bases; unmatched junction bases: 7. The CDR3 here is CASSRRGQGPYNEQFF. CDR3 nucleotide sequence: TGCGCCAGCAGCCGGAGGGGACAGGGCCCCTACAATGAGCAGTTCTTC.

This clone appeared once. The chain employs TRBV6-6 and TRBJ2-1; 9 bases align to TRBD2. Germline V gene lookup returns CDR1 MNHNY and CDR2 SVGAGI (reference sequence). J was trimmed by 6 bases and V by 1 base; bases with no gene match: 4. The CDR3 has 15 amino acids. Here the CDR3 DNA reads TGTGCCAGCAGTTACTGGCTAGCGGGGCCCAATGAGCAGTTCTTC. This codes for CASSYWLAGPNEQFF.

This clone has just a few counts. The CDR3 spells CASSLPAGEAWDEQYF. Here the CDR3 DNA reads TGCGCCAGCAGCCTCCCAGCGGGAGAGGCATGGGACGAGCAGTACTTC. V gene TRBV10-2 combines with J gene TRBJ2-7; TRBD2 agrees at 8 bases. CDR1 and CDR2 (germline): WSHSY, SAAADI. The ends lost 6 bases at V and 5 bases at J; junction bases unmatched: 15. The CDR3 runs to 16 residues.

This clone was seen only a few times. The V gene is TRBV5-4, the J gene TRBJ2-7; D possibly corresponds to TRBD1 (5 bases). CDR1 and CDR2 from the germline V gene are SGHNT and YYREEE (reference sequence). Trimming stripped 3 bases from V and 3 bases from J, with 13 bases between. This CDR3 comprises 14 residues. DNA of the CDR3: TGTGCCAGCAGCTCCGGTGGGGCGGACTACGAGCAGTACTTC. Residues: CASSSGGADYEQYF.

The rearrangement joins TRBV6-5 to TRBJ2-7; maybe TRBD1 (6 bases). The V gene's germline CDR1 is MNHEY and CDR2 SVGAGI. This CDR3 comprises 16 residues. Between the trimmed V and J ends, which lost 0 bases and 0 bases, there was a span of 12 bases. The CDR3 coding sequence is TGTGCCAGCAGTTACTCTATAGGACAGAGCTCCTACGAGCAGTACTTC. It encodes CASSYSIGQSSYEQYF.

This rearrangement joins TRBV10-3 to TRBJ2-7; D not resolved. Trimming shortened V by 3 bases and J by 1 base, and 4 bases separated the two germline ends. Per germline, CDR1 ENHRY and CDR2 SYGVKD. CDR3 size: 12 residues. CDR3 residues: CAISDRSYEQYF. For the CDR3, the DNA is TGTGCCATCAGTGACCGGTCCTACGAGCAGTACTTC.

The genes are TRBV7-9 and TRBJ2-5, with D possibly matching TRBD2 (6 bases). From germline, CDR1 is SEHNR and CDR2 FQNEAQ (reference sequence). This CDR3 spans 17 amino acids. Deletions cut 1 base from V and 5 bases from J, with 20 bases between. CDR3 nucleotides: TGTGCCAGCAGCTTAGTCTATTCGGGATACGGAGGGGAGACCCAGTACTTC. Translation: CASSLVYSGYGGETQYF.

The V call is TRBV7-9, the J call TRBJ2-5, with 10 bases matching TRBD1. CDR1 is SEHNR, CDR2 FQNEAQ, per germline (reference sequence). Trimming removed 5 bases from V and 0 bases from J; junction bases left unmatched: 9. The CDR3 runs 17 residues. The CDR3 reads CASSGRDRGVYQETQYF. DNA of the CDR3: TGTGCCAGCAGCGGCCGGGACAGGGGAGTCTACCAAGAGACCCAGTACTTC.

This clone qualifies as medium-sized. The chain uses TRBV6-4 and TRBJ2-1, with TRBD2 matching over 14 bases. This CDR3 is built from 16 residues. Germline V gene data show CDR1 as MRHNA and CDR2 as SNTAGT. The V segment lost 3 bases and the J segment 7 bases; nucleotides outside the gene matches: 5. The CDR3 loop reads CASSEAGTSGSNEQFF. CDR3 nucleotides: TGTGCCAGCAGTGAGGCCGGGACTAGCGGGAGTAATGAGCAGTTCTTC.

This sequence joins TRBV27 and TRBJ2-1; 8 nucleotides match TRBD2. V lost 8 bases to trimming and J lost 4 bases; unmatched junction nucleotides: 7. Germline V gene data show CDR1 as MNHEY and CDR2 as SMNVEV (reference sequence). This CDR3 comprises 14 residues. This chain's CDR3 is CASHETSVYNEQFF. The CDR3, as DNA: TGTGCCAGCCATGAGACTAGCGTTTACAATGAGCAGTTCTTC.

The genes are TRBV12-1 and TRBJ2-3; the listed D gene, TRBD2, was not tested against the DNA. TRBV12-1 is labeled a pseudogene. The CDR3 consists of 15 residues. The CDR3 protein is CASSAGLAGADTQYF. CDR3 sequence (DNA): TGTGCCAGCAGCGCGGGACTAGCGGGAGCAGATACGCAGTATTTT.

This sequence joins TRBV6-4 and TRBJ2-3, with TRBD2 matching 9 bases. V lost 5 bases to trimming and J lost 0 bases; unmatched junction nucleotides: 6. Germline lookup yields CDR1 MRHNA and CDR2 SNTAGT. CDR3 length equals 16 residues. CDR3 bases: TGTGCCAGCAGTCTCGCAGCGGGAGGTAGCACAGATACGCAGTATTTT. Residues: CASSLAAGGSTDTQYF.

The genes are TRBV6-6 and TRBJ2-5; the D is unclear. V dropped 0 bases and J dropped 5 bases, with 13 bases sitting between them. The length of the CDR3 is 15 residues. Germline V gene sequence: CDR1 MNHNY, CDR2 SVGAGI (reference sequence). The CDR3 loop reads CASSYSTPEFETQYF. CDR3 bases: TGTGCCAGCAGTTACTCGACCCCGGAGTTTGAGACCCAGTACTTC.

CDR3 protein: CASSEGLAGNNEQFF. The CDR3 DNA sequence: TGTGCCAGCAGCGAGGGACTAGCGGGAAACAATGAGCAGTTCTTC. The genes are TRBV9 and TRBJ2-1, with 13 nucleotides matching TRBD2. Per the germline V gene, CDR1 is SGDLS and CDR2 is YYNGEE. The CDR3 is 15 amino acids. J lost 5 bases, V lost 3 bases, and 2 bases had no gene match.

The chain links TRBV9 to TRBJ1-2; no firm D call. CDR1 SGDLS and CDR2 YYNGEE come from the germline V gene. With 4 bases removed from V and 0 bases from J, the gap between germline ends came to 22 bases. The CDR3 is 18 amino acids. CDR3 in DNA: TGTGCCAGCAGCTCCCGTTCTGGCCAACTACCATCTAACTATGGCTACACCTTC. This gives the protein CASSSRSGQLPSNYGYTF.

The chain has TRBV2 and TRBJ2-7; 9 bases agree with TRBD2. With 3 bases clipped from V and 2 bases from J, the junction kept 2 bases outside the gene matches. The CDR3 totals 14 residues. Germline assignment: CDR1 SNHLY and CDR2 FYNNEI. The CDR3 nucleotides read TGTGCCAGCAGTGAGGCGGGAGGGCCCTACGAGCAGTACTTC. Translating it yields CASSEAGGPYEQYF.

V usage is TRBV6-1 and J usage is TRBJ2-3; perhaps TRBD1 as D (6 bases). The V gene lost 6 bases and the J gene lost 0 bases, with 10 bases spanning the gap. Looked up from germline, CDR1 is MNHNS and CDR2 is SASEGT. The CDR3 consists of 14 residues. The CDR3 DNA follows: TGTGCCAGCAGCGGACAGACTAGCACAGATACGCAGTATTTT. Translated: CASSGQTSTDTQYF.

The CDR3 loop reads CASSPGQGLGYTF. The DNA for the CDR3 is TGTGCCAGCAGTCCGGGACAGGGCCTAGGCTACACCTTC. This chain links TRBV2 with TRBJ1-2, with 9 bases identical to TRBD1. Germline V lookup: CDR1 SNHLY, CDR2 FYNNEI. The junction had 6 bases not matched to a gene; V was cut back by 5 bases and J by 8 bases. The CDR3 contains 13 residues. The variable domain in full, with the rest retrieved from reference TRBV2 and TRBJ1-2, is EPEVTQTPSHQVTQMGQEVILRCVPISNHLYFYWYRQILGQKVEFLVSFYNNEISEKSEIFDDQFSVERPDGSNFTLKIRSTKLEDSAMYFCASSPGQGLGYTFGSGTRLTVV.

V is TRBV10-3 and J is TRBJ2-2; 10 bases match TRBD1. V dropped 7 bases and J dropped 6; count of bases not matched to a gene: 11. Germline V lookup: CDR1 ENHRY, CDR2 SYGVKD. The CDR3 consists of 16 residues. CDR3 amino acids: CAINTRQGAFPGELFF. In DNA form, the CDR3 reads TGTGCCATCAATACAAGACAGGGGGCTTTCCCCGGGGAGCTGTTTTTT.

In its sample, this clone was seen a few times. This sequence joins TRBV4-3 and TRBJ2-6; 10 bases are a match to TRBD2. Unmatched junction bases numbered 0, after V lost 1 base and J lost 0 bases. The CDR3 is 17 amino acids. Germline V gene sequence: CDR1 LGHNA, CDR2 YSLEER. CDR3 coding DNA: TGCGCCAGCAGCCAAGGGACTAGCGGCTCTGGGGCCAACGTCCTGACTTTC. Protein sequence: CASSQGTSGSGANVLTF.

The chain links TRBV13 to TRBJ2-7; D uncertain. Germline CDR1 PRHDT, CDR2 FYEKMQ (reference sequence). Trimming shortened V by 0 bases and J by 2 bases, and 8 bases separated the two germline ends. The CDR3 consists of 14 residues. CDR3 loop: CASSLGGSPYEQYF. The CDR3 DNA reads TGTGCCAGCAGCTTAGGGGGCAGCCCCTACGAGCAGTACTTC.

This chain joins TRBV4-3 and TRBJ2-7; D perhaps matches TRBD2 (6 bases). The CDR3 extends over 14 amino acids. V lost 2 bases and J lost 3, with 11 bases in between. Germline loops: CDR1 LGHNA, CDR2 YSLEER. The CDR3 is CASSQNSGNYEQYF. In nucleotides, the CDR3 is TGCGCCAGCAGCCAAAATAGCGGCAACTACGAGCAGTACTTC.

This rearrangement joins TRBV9 to TRBJ2-1; TRBD2 agrees at 12 bases. V lost 4 bases and J lost 6; bases outside the gene matches: 8. CDR3 size: 16 residues. Per germline, CDR1 SGDLS and CDR2 YYNGEE. The CDR3 reads CASSSLTSGSGNEQFF. The CDR3 DNA follows: TGTGCCAGCAGCTCCCTGACTAGCGGGAGTGGCAATGAGCAGTTCTTC.

The chain uses TRBV4-1 and TRBJ1-2, with 7 bases identical to TRBD1. Trimming at V came to 0 bases and at J to 1 base, leaving 8 bases not matched to a gene. This CDR3 region has 17 residues. Germline CDR1 MGHRA, CDR2 YSYEKL. CDR3: CASSQDRTGDFNYGYTF. Written as DNA, the CDR3 is TGCGCCAGCAGCCAAGATCGGACAGGAGATTTTAACTATGGCTACACCTTC.

The rearrangement joins TRBV4-1 to TRBJ1-3; D is perhaps TRBD1 (5 bases). Germline V CDR1 and CDR2: MGHRA, YSYEKL. This CDR3 region has 16 residues. Trimming pared 0 bases from V and 3 bases from J, leaving 12 bases between. This CDR3 reads CASSQEWQGGGNTIYF. The CDR3 DNA reads as TGCGCCAGCAGCCAAGAATGGCAGGGAGGTGGAAACACCATATATTTT.

This rearrangement joins TRBV2 to TRBJ2-6; D is possibly TRBD1 (5 bases). The CDR3 length is 21 residues. Germline CDR1 SNHLY, CDR2 FYNNEI. V lost 4 bases and J lost 0, with 25 bases in between. CDR3: CASSVLVLTDISNSGANVLTF. In DNA form, the CDR3 reads TGTGCCAGCAGTGTCTTGGTGTTGACGGACATCTCCAACTCTGGGGCCAACGTCCTGACTTTC.